The rows below give T cell receptor beta chains drawn from one sample of a study of blood T cell repertoires in COVID-19. Using immunoSEQ multiplex PCR, the repertoire was profiled, and TCRdb retains in-frame clones only, with some absent. The table has roughly 340,000 clones, around 87% seen once. The sequencing input was PBMCs or T cells enriched from blood (not recorded which). All receptors come from a man aged 35-49 years in a cohort exposed to, infected with or recovered from COVID-19 (not recorded which). The CDR3 runs from the conserved cysteine through the conserved F or W. The order of the fields is D gene, V gene, J gene, clone size, CDR3 DNA, CDR3 protein. A D gene is named only where the DNA matches it firmly. Size is omitted from some rows. Given values are once, few, many or a class for expanded clones.

>-|TRBV18|TRBJ1-4|-
TGTGCCAGCTCACCACCTCAGGGGAGAACTAATGAAAAACTGTTTTTT
CASSPPQGRTNEKLFF
>TRBD2|TRBV5-4|TRBJ2-2|few
TGTGCCAGCAGCTTGGGCGGGAGGATGGTCGGGGAGCTGTTTTTT
CASSLGGRMVGELFF
>TRBD1|TRBV28|TRBJ1-5|few
TGTGCCAGCACGGGACAGGTCTTGAATCAGCCCCAGCATTTT
CASTGQVLNQPQHF
>-|TRBV6-5|TRBJ2-3|-
TGTGCCAGCAGTTATGCGTATTCTAGCACAGATACGCAGTATTTT
CASSYAYSSTDTQYF
>TRBD1|TRBV28|TRBJ1-2|once
TGTGCCAGCAGTTTATTTATGGCTGCGGACAGGGGGGCGAACTATGGCTACACCTTC
CASSLFMAADRGANYGYTF
>-|TRBV19|TRBJ2-3|few
TGTGCCAGTAGCGTATTCCTTCCTGAGAGCAGACTTTTCGGCACAGATACGCAGTATTTT
CASSVFLPESRLFGTDTQYF
>TRBD2|TRBV25-1|TRBJ2-1|-
TGTGCCAGCAGTGATCTGGGGACTAGCGGGAATGAGCAGTTCTTC
CASSDLGTSGNEQFF
>TRBD1|TRBV18|TRBJ1-3|-
TGTGCCAGCTCATCATACGACAGGGGGCTTGGAAACACCATATATTTT
CASSSYDRGLGNTIYF
>TRBD2|TRBV19|TRBJ2-1|-
TGTGCCAGTAGTCCCCAGACTAGCGGGAGGGCCGGTGAGCAGTTCTTC
CASSPQTSGRAGEQFF
>TRBD1|TRBV27|TRBJ1-4|once
TGTGCCAGCAGTCCATGGACAGGAACGACTAATGAAAAACTGTTTTTT
CASSPWTGTTNEKLFF
>-|TRBV28|TRBJ1-1|-
TGTGCCAGCACCCGAGGCTTTGCGGGCGGACCTGAAGCTTTCTTT
CASTRGFAGGPEAFF
>-|TRBV7-3|TRBJ2-4|-
TGTGCCAGCAGCGACAAAAGGAACATTCAGTACTTC
CASSDKRNIQYF
>-|TRBV6-2/TRBV6-3|TRBJ1-2|-
TGTGCCAGCAGTTGGGGGGACGGCTACACCTTC
CASSWGDGYTF
>TRBD1|TRBV28|TRBJ1-1|once
TGTGCCAGCATAAGAATTGAGGGGGCCGGTGAAGCTTTCTTT
CASIRIEGAGEAFF
>TRBD1|TRBV2|TRBJ1-1|-
TGTGCCAGCAGACTAGACAGGGGGATCACTGAAGCTTTCTTT
CASRLDRGITEAFF
>TRBD2|TRBV4-2|TRBJ2-3|-
TGTGCCAGCAGCCAAGATCCTTCTAGCGGGACTAGCACAGATACGCAGTATTTT
CASSQDPSSGTSTDTQYF
>-|TRBV3-1/TRBV3-2|TRBJ1-2|-
TGTGCCAGCAGCCAGCAGGGAACCCATGGCTACACCTTC
CASSQQGTHGYTF
>TRBD2|TRBV6-4|TRBJ2-2|-
TGTGCCAGCAGAGGACTAGCGGGAGCCACCGGGGAGCTGTTTTTT
CASRGLAGATGELFF
>TRBD1|TRBV10-1|TRBJ2-1|-
TGCGCCAGCAGTGAAAGGACAGGGGGCAATGAGCAGTTCTTC
CASSERTGGNEQFF
>-|TRBV6-1|TRBJ1-3|-
TGTGCCAGCACTGACAGATACTCTGGAAACACCATATATTTT
CASTDRYSGNTIYF
>-|TRBV27|TRBJ1-5|-
TGTGCCAGTAGCGGGGCTCGACATCAGCCCCAGCATTTT
CASSGARHQPQHF
>-|TRBV7-2|TRBJ1-2|once
TGTGCCAGCAGCTTAGATATTTACTATGGCTACACCTTC
CASSLDIYYGYTF
>-|TRBV27|TRBJ1-6|-
TGTGCCAGCAGGGTCAGGTCCTATAATTCACCCCTCCACTTT
CASRVRSYNSPLHF
>TRBD1|TRBV9|TRBJ1-1|-
TGTGCCAGCAGCCCGCAGACAGGGGTTGACACTGAAGCTTTCTTT
CASSPQTGVDTEAFF
>TRBD1|TRBV13|TRBJ1-2|-
TGTGCCAGCAGCTTGGAGGACAGGTACGGCTACACCTTC
CASSLEDRYGYTF
>TRBD1|TRBV19|TRBJ1-2|-
TGTGCCAGTAGTATTTTAGACAGGGGAAACTATGGCTACACCTTC
CASSILDRGNYGYTF
>-|TRBV19|TRBJ1-5|once
TGTGCCAGTGGAACAGGTAAATCGGGCAATCAGCCCCAGCATTTT
CASGTGKSGNQPQHF
>-|TRBV18|TRBJ2-5|-
TGTGCCAGCTCACCACGGTTAGAAAGGGGCCAAGAGACCCAGTACTTC
CASSPRLERGQETQYF